This T cell receptor (beta chain) was documented in a study of post-analysis software for immune sequencing data. Broader study findings: With TRBV5-6, TRBV5-1 and TRBV20-1 included, about 5 TRBV segments were more frequent in patients than in controls. Under F measure analysis, samples from one preparation batch co-clustered strongly.

This CDR3 has 13 amino acids. Trimming shortened V by 9 bases and J by 0 bases, and 12 bases separated the two germline ends. The library was made from cDNA and included unique molecular identifiers. Via MiXCR, TCRdb re-called the PCR reads, giving one row per CDR3 protein. The table shows over 150,000 distinct CDR3 sequences, with approximately 30% occurring only once. Ten or more counts support this clonotype. The antigen is undetermined. Material: blood. This clonotype originated in a girl aged 10-17 years with multiple sclerosis. The chain joins TRBV12-3 or TRBV12-4 to TRBJ2-7; D is unclear. Here the CDR3 DNA reads TGTGCCAGTAGGACCAGGAACTCCTACGAGCAGTACTTC. It codes for CASRTRNSYEQYF.